Listed below are T cell receptor beta chains from one sample, sequenced in a study of regulatory T cells in long-lasting Graves disease. TCRdb itself ran the multiplex PCR reads through MiXCR, one entry per CDR3 protein. This table has 300,000 to 400,000 distinct CDR3 sequences, around 15% appearing once. This sample comprised peripheral blood mononuclear cells (PBMCs), obtained at new diagnosis, from a patient treated with antithyroid drugs. Receptors originate from a female donor with Graves disease. Each CDR3 is given with its conserved first and last residue. Each record gives: V gene, clone size, D gene, J gene, CDR3 DNA, CDR3 protein. D genes are given only for firm matches. Clone size is stated in some rows and not others, as once, few, many or a class when expanded.

V: TRBV10-3
size: many
D: NA
J: TRBJ1-2
DNA: TGTGCCATCAGTGATCGGGAGAGTGAGGCTGGCTACACCTTC
CDR3: CAISDRESEAGYTF

V: TRBV18
size: NA
D: TRBD2
J: TRBJ2-7
DNA: TGTGCCAGCTCACCAGGGAGCGGGAGGGAAATTCTCCTGGAGCAGTACTTC
CDR3: CASSPGSGREILLEQYF

V: TRBV7-9
size: NA
D: NA
J: TRBJ1-2
DNA: TGTGCCAGCAGCGCAACAGGACAGCCTCTACTATCCTATGGCTACACCTTC
CDR3: CASSATGQPLLSYGYTF

V: TRBV6-1
size: few
D: TRBD1
J: TRBJ1-6
DNA: TGTGCCAGCAGATCGGACAGGGGAACTCGTAATTCACCCCTCCACTTT
CDR3: CASRSDRGTRNSPLHF

V: TRBV7-2
size: NA
D: TRBD1
J: TRBJ2-1
DNA: TGTGCCAGCAGCTTAGAAGGCAGGGGGTACAATGAGCAGTTCTTC
CDR3: CASSLEGRGYNEQFF

V: TRBV6-2/TRBV6-3
size: many
D: NA
J: TRBJ2-7
DNA: TGTGCCAGCTGGAGAGCTGGCGGCTCTCCCTACGAGCAGTACTTC
CDR3: CASWRAGGSPYEQYF

V: TRBV28
size: once
D: TRBD2
J: TRBJ2-7
DNA: TGTGCCAGCAGTTTACGATTAGCGGGAGGGTTTGAAGGGTTGCAGTACTTC
CDR3: CASSLRLAGGFEGLQYF

V: TRBV7-8
size: many
D: TRBD1
J: TRBJ1-5
DNA: TGTGCCAGCAGCTTAGCGGGCACAAGGGGGCGAGACAATCAGCCCCAGCATTTT
CDR3: CASSLAGTRGRDNQPQHF

V: TRBV28
size: many
D: NA
J: TRBJ1-1
DNA: TGTGCCAGCAGTTTCCTCCTGAAAGGTCCCGGTAACACTGAAGCTTTCTTT
CDR3: CASSFLLKGPGNTEAFF

V: TRBV7-9
size: many
D: NA
J: TRBJ1-1
DNA: TGTGCCAGCAGCATCCCTATGAACACTGAAGCTTTCTTT
CDR3: CASSIPMNTEAFF

V: TRBV11-2
size: many
D: NA
J: TRBJ2-1
DNA: TGTGCCAGCAGCTTAGATGGGGGAATGGCCTACAATGAGCAGTTCTTC
CDR3: CASSLDGGMAYNEQFF

V: TRBV4-2
size: few
D: NA
J: TRBJ1-4
DNA: TGTGCCAGCAGCCTTCGGGACTCCCGGGAAAATGAAAAACTGTTTTTT
CDR3: CASSLRDSRENEKLFF

V: TRBV5-1
size: many
D: NA
J: TRBJ1-6
DNA: TGCGCCAGCAGCCAGACAGACTATAATTCACCCCTCCACTTT
CDR3: CASSQTDYNSPLHF

V: TRBV11-2
size: many
D: TRBD1
J: TRBJ2-7
DNA: TGTGCCAGCAGCTTTAAGCGCTGGGGCCGGGACAGGGGTGTATACGAGCAGTACTTC
CDR3: CASSFKRWGRDRGVYEQYF

V: TRBV28
size: many
D: NA
J: TRBJ1-4
DNA: TGTGCCAGCAGTTTAAAGAGAGAAAAACTGTTTTTT
CDR3: CASSLKREKLFF

V: TRBV3-1
size: many
D: TRBD1
J: TRBJ1-5
DNA: TGTGCCAGCAGCCAAGACAGGACAGGGGGCTTCGGCAATCAGCCCCAGCATTTT
CDR3: CASSQDRTGGFGNQPQHF

V: TRBV14
size: NA
D: TRBD2
J: TRBJ2-1
DNA: TGTGCCAGCAGCCAAGTCGGGACTAGGGTCGTCCTCTTC
CDR3: CASSQVGTRVVLF

V: TRBV7-9
size: many
D: NA
J: TRBJ1-2
DNA: TGTGCCAGCAGCTTTTATTTGTACGGCACTAACTATGGCTACACCTTC
CDR3: CASSFYLYGTNYGYTF

V: TRBV6-1
size: many
D: NA
J: TRBJ2-7
DNA: TGTGCCAGCATCGAGACAGCGAGCTACGAGCAGTACTTC
CDR3: CASIETASYEQYF

V: TRBV11-2
size: few
D: NA
J: TRBJ2-5
DNA: TGTGCCAGCAGCCAGTTCCCTACTAGTGGAGAGACCCAGTACTTC
CDR3: CASSQFPTSGETQYF

V: TRBV2
size: many
D: TRBD1
J: TRBJ1-2
DNA: TGTGCCAGCGTACTCCTGGACAGGGATGATGGCTACACCTTC
CDR3: CASVLLDRDDGYTF

V: TRBV7-9
size: many
D: TRBD1
J: TRBJ2-1
DNA: TGTGCCAGCAGCTTCCAGGGGGAGGAGCAGTTCTTC
CDR3: CASSFQGEEQFF

V: TRBV12-5
size: few
D: NA
J: TRBJ2-7
DNA: TGTGCTAGTGGTTTGGTACTCTCACGATCCCTCTCCGAGCAGTACTTC
CDR3: CASGLVLSRSLSEQYF

V: TRBV13
size: NA
D: NA
J: TRBJ2-7
DNA: TGTGCCAGCAGCCTCAGGGTCGGCGAGCAGTACTTC
CDR3: CASSLRVGEQYF

V: TRBV6-1
size: NA
D: NA
J: TRBJ2-4
DNA: TGTGCCAGCAGTAATCGTGCTACATCCAAAAACATTCAGTACTTC
CDR3: CASSNRATSKNIQYF

V: TRBV12-3/TRBV12-4
size: many
D: NA
J: TRBJ1-1
DNA: TGTGCCAGCAGCCTCCGTCAGTACACTGAAGCTTTCTTT
CDR3: CASSLRQYTEAFF

V: TRBV15
size: many
D: TRBD2
J: TRBJ2-5
DNA: TGTGCCACCAGCGGACCGGGACTAGCGGGAGAGGAGACCCAGTACTTC
CDR3: CATSGPGLAGEETQYF

V: TRBV7-2
size: many
D: NA
J: TRBJ1-2
DNA: TGTGCCAGCAGCTCCCAAATCCGGACGGACTACTATGGCTACACCTTC
CDR3: CASSSQIRTDYYGYTF

V: TRBV5-4
size: many
D: NA
J: TRBJ2-1
DNA: TGTGCCAGCAGCTCCGAACGGCGCACTGTCGACAATGAGCAGTTCTTC
CDR3: CASSSERRTVDNEQFF

V: TRBV20-1
size: many
D: TRBD1
J: TRBJ2-1
DNA: TGCAGTGCTCGACCCTTGGGACAGGGGGCATGGGAGCAGTTCTTC
CDR3: CSARPLGQGAWEQFF

V: TRBV27
size: few
D: NA
J: TRBJ1-4
DNA: TGTGCCAGCAGTTTATCGATATCGGCAGGGTATGATGAAAAACTGTTTTTT
CDR3: CASSLSISAGYDEKLFF

V: TRBV18
size: NA
D: NA
J: TRBJ2-5
DNA: TGTGCCAGCTCACCACCGGGGTCCGGGGGCGACGAGACCCAGTACTTC
CDR3: CASSPPGSGGDETQYF

V: TRBV7-6
size: few
D: TRBD1
J: TRBJ1-1
DNA: TGTGCCAGCAGCTTAGTTGGGACAGGGGGCACTGAAGCTTTCTTT
CDR3: CASSLVGTGGTEAFF

V: TRBV11-2
size: few
D: TRBD2
J: TRBJ2-2
DNA: TGTGCCAGCCGCAGAGGCGGGGGGCGCGGCCGGGAGCTGTTTTTT
CDR3: CASRRGGGRGRELFF

V: TRBV4-1
size: many
D: NA
J: TRBJ2-5
DNA: TGCGCCAGCAGCCAACTCATGGGGAGCATCGGGGACCAAGAGACCCAGTACTTC
CDR3: CASSQLMGSIGDQETQYF

V: TRBV5-5
size: many
D: TRBD2
J: TRBJ2-7
DNA: TGTGCCAGCGCTTACGGGGGGGGGTACGAGCAGTACTTC
CDR3: CASAYGGGYEQYF

V: TRBV7-2
size: many
D: TRBD2
J: TRBJ2-7
DNA: TGTGCCAGCAGCTGGGGTCCTAGGACTAGCGTTGACGAGCAGTACTTC
CDR3: CASSWGPRTSVDEQYF

V: TRBV4-1
size: many
D: NA
J: TRBJ1-1
DNA: TGCGCCAGCAGCCACGGGGGGGTGACTGAAGCTTTCTTT
CDR3: CASSHGGVTEAFF

V: TRBV24-1
size: many
D: NA
J: TRBJ1-1
DNA: TGTGCCACCAGTGACCCTGTCTCTGGGAACACTGAAGCTTTCTTT
CDR3: CATSDPVSGNTEAFF

V: TRBV27
size: NA
D: TRBD1
J: TRBJ1-2
DNA: TGTGCCAGCAGTTCTGGGACAGTAAAAAAGGGTGGCTACACCTTC
CDR3: CASSSGTVKKGGYTF

V: TRBV7-9
size: once
D: NA
J: TRBJ1-1
DNA: TGTGCCAGCAGCTTAGTCACTGACACTGAAGCTTTCTTT
CDR3: CASSLVTDTEAFF

V: TRBV2
size: few
D: NA
J: TRBJ1-2
DNA: TGTGCCAGCAGTGAAGGCGGACTGACCTATGGCTACACCTTC
CDR3: CASSEGGLTYGYTF